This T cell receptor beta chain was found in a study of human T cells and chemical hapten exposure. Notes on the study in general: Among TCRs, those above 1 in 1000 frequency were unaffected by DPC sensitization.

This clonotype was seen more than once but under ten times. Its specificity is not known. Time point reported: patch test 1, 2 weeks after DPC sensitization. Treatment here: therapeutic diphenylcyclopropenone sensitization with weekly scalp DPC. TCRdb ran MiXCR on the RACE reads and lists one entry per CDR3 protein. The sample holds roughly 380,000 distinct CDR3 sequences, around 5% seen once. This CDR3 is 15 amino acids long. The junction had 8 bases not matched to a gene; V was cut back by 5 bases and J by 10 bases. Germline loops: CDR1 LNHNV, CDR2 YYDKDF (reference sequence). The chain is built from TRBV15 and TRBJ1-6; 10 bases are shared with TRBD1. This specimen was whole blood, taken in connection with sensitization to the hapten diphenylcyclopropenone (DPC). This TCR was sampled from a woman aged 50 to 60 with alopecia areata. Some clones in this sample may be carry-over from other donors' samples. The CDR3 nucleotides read TGTGCCACCAGCCAAGACAGGGGGCTTTGGTCACCCCTCCACTTT. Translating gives CATSQDRGLWSPLHF.